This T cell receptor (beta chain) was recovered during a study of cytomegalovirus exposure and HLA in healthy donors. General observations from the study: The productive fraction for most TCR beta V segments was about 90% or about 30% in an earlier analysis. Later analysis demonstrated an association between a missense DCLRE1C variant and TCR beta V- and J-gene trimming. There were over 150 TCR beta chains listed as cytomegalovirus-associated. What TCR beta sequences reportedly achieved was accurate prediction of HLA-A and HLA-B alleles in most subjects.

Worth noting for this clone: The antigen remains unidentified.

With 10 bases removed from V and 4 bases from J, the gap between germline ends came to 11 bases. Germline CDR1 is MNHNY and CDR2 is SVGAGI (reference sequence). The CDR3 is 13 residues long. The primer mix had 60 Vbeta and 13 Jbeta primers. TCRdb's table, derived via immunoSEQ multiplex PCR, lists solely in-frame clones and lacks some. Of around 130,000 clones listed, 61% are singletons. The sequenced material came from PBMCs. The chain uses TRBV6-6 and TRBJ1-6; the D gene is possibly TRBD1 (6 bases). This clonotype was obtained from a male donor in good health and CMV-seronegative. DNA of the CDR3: TGTGCCACCCGGACAGCATATAATTCACCCCTCCACTTT. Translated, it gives CATRTAYNSPLHF.